This TCR beta chain was observed in a study of cytomegalovirus exposure and HLA in healthy donors. PCR employed 60 Vbeta and 13 Jbeta primers. Data came from immunoSEQ multiplex PCR; TCRdb stores just in-frame clones and leaves some out. The table has more than 150,000 clones, roughly 85% seen once. This clone was recorded only once. Per germline, CDR1 SGHTA and CDR2 FQGNSA. CDR3 length: 16 amino acids. V shed 4 bases and J shed 2 bases, with 15 bases lying between them. This chain uses TRBV7-2 with TRBJ2-1, with D possibly TRBD2 on 5 matching bases. The sequenced material came from PBMCs. This sequence originates from a woman between 18 and 29 years old in good health and CMV-seronegative. The CDR3 sequence: CASSSRGLRTYNEQFF. Written as DNA, the CDR3 is TGTGCCAGCAGCTCGCGCGGACTCCGTACCTACAATGAGCAGTTCTTC.